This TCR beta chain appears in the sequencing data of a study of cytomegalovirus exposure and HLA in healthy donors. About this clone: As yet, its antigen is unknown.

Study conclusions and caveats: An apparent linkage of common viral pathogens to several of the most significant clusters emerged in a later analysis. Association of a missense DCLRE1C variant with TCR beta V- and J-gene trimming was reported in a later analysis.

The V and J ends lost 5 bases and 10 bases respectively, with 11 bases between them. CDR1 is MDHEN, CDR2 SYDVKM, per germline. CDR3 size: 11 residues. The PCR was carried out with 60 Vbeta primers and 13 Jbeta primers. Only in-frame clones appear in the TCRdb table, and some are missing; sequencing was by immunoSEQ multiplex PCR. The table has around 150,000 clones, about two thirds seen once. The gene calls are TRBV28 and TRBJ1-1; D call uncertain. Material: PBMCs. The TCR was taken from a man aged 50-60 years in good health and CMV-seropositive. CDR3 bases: TGTGCCAGCAGTGCCTCCATAGCAGCTTTCTTT. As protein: CASSASIAAFF. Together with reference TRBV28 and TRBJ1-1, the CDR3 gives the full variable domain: DVKVTQSSRYLVKRTGEKVFLECVQDMDHENMFWYRQDPGLGLRLIYFSYDVKMKEKGDIPEGYSVSREKKERFSLILESASTNQTSMYLCASSASIAAFFGQGTRLTVV.